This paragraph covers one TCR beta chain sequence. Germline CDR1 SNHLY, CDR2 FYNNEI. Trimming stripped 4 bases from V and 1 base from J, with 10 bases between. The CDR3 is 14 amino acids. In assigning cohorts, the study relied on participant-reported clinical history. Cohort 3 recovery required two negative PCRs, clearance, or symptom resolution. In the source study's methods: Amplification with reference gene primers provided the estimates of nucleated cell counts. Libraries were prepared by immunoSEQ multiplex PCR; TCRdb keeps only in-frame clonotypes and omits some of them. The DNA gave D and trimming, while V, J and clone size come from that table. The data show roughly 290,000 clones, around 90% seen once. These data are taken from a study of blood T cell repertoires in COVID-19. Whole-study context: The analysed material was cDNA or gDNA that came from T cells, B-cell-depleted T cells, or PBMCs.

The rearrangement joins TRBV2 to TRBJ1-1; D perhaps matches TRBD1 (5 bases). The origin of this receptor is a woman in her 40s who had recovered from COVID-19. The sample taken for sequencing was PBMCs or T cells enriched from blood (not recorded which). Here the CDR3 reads CASSAGARNTEAFF. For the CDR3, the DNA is TGTGCCAGCAGTGCTGGGGCCCGGAACACTGAAGCTTTCTTT.